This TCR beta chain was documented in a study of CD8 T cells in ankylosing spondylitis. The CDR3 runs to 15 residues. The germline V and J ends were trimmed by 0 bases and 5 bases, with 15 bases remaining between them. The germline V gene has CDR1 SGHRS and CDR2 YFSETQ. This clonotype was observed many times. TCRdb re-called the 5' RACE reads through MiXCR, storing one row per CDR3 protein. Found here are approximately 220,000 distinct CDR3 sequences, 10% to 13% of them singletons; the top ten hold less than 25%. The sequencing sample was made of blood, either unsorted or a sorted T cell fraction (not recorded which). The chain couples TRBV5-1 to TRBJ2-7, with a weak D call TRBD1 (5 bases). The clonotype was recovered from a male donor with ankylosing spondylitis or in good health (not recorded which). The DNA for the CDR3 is TGCGCCAGCAGCTTGGGTCGTCAGGGAAGCGACGAGCAGTACTTC. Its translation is CASSLGRQGSDEQYF.